This TCR beta chain was captured by sequencing in a study of blood T cell repertoires in COVID-19. Method: immunoSEQ multiplex PCR; TCRdb's copy keeps in-frame clones and lacks some. Of tens of thousands of clones in the sample, more than 85% are singletons; the top ten hold about 2.5%. Germline V gene lookup returns CDR1 WNHNN and CDR2 SYGVQD (reference sequence). This CDR3 is 14 amino acids long. Between the trimmed V and J ends, which lost 2 bases and 3 bases, there was a span of 10 bases. Sample: peripheral blood. This chain joins TRBV10-1 and TRBJ2-5, with a tentative D call TRBD2 (5 bases). The receptor was isolated from a human donor with active COVID-19. The donor label of this sample is uncertain. In nucleotides, the CDR3 is TGCGCCAGCAGTGAGAGCGGCCGGGAAGAGACCCAGTACTTC. Encoded protein: CASSESGREETQYF.